The table lists the clone carrying this T cell receptor (beta chain) with many counts. Germline loops: CDR1 MNHEY, CDR2 SVGEGT. V trimming: 5 bases; J trimming: 4 bases; junction bases outside the gene matches: 6. The CDR3 loop spans 15 amino acids. Per the study methods: Reference gene primer amplification in the assay estimated nucleated cell counts. This table comes from immunoSEQ multiplex PCR, and its TCRdb copy is limited to in-frame clones, with some not included. Clonal size and the V and J genes are those of that table, whereas D and trimming came from the DNA. The sample yields under 150,000 clones, less than 90% seen once. This sample is drawn from a study of blood T cell repertoires in COVID-19. Participants reported their clinical history, and cohort assignment relied on those reports.

The TCR was taken from a woman aged 50 to 65 who had been exposed to COVID-19. Material for sequencing was PBMCs or T cells enriched from blood (not recorded which). The chain couples TRBV6-2 or TRBV6-3 to TRBJ2-2; TRBD1 matches at 8 bases. The CDR3, as DNA: TGTGCCAGCAGTCGCCAGGGGGCCAGCACCGGGGAGCTGTTTTTT. It is translated as CASSRQGASTGELFF.